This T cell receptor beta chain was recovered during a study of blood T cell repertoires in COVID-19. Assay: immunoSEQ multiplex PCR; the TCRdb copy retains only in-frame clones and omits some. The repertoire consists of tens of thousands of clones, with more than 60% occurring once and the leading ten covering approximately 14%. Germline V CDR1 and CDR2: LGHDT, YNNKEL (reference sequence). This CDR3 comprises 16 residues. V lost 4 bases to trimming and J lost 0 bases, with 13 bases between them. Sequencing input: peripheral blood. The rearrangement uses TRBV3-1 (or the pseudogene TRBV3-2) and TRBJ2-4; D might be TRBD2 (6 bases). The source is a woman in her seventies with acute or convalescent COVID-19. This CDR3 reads CASSRGVTLAKNIQYF. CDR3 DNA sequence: TGTGCCAGCAGCCGGGGGGTGACCCTAGCCAAAAACATTCAGTACTTC.